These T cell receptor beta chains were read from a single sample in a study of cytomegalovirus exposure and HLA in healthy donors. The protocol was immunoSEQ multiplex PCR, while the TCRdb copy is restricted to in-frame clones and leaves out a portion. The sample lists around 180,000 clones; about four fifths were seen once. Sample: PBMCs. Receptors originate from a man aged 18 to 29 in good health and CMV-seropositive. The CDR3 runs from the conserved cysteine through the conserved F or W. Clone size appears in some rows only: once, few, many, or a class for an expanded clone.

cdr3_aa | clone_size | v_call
CSVEVGAGTEAFF | - | TRBV29-1
CAFSGMGELFF | - | TRBV30
CASSFGGEYGYTF | - | TRBV5-1
CASSLGQDQLYGYTF | - | TRBV27
CATAGGRTDTQYF | - | TRBV30
CASSDRLDPLWGYTF | once | TRBV19
CASSQMTGGAIGYTF | many | TRBV4-2
CASRKGLAATGELFF | - | TRBV6-5
CSVAPTGTNYGYTF | - | TRBV29-1
CASSQEAGPYGYTF | - | TRBV4-1
CASSQEGGDNEQFF | - | TRBV4-3
CASSLSLGLGSGNTIYF | - | TRBV28
CASSLDPTAASYEQYF | - | TRBV11-2
CASSLSTGEGAEQYF | - | TRBV11-3
CASSLLAGKSYEQYF | - | TRBV27
CASRQGPDEQFF | - | TRBV2
CASSPLLGRTGELFF | - | TRBV28
CSVKIQGDNEKLFF | - | TRBV29-1
CASSQRLGTGGEAFF | once | TRBV28
CASSVWTGHYF | - | TRBV6-1
CAWADSGYGYTF | few | TRBV30
CASRETSGDLNEQFF | - | TRBV2
CASSQESRLGGTDTQYF | - | TRBV4-2
CASSSGSSYEQYF | - | TRBV5-4
CSVLQGEETQYF | - | TRBV29-1
CASSSDLSSYNEQFF | once | TRBV5-4
CASSRNRGQNTEAFF | - | TRBV14
CASSTGSRGTDTQYF | - | TRBV5-1
CASSLPTGNEQYF | - | TRBV6-1
CASSVGDRGAGNEQFF | - | TRBV9
CASINADRGTYEQYF | - | TRBV2
CASSRQGASVAETQYF | - | TRBV27
CASSLSGINGYTF | - | TRBV5-1
CSVELWLAGGDYEQYF | - | TRBV29-1
CASFGTPLGQFF | - | TRBV11-2
CSVLALGTGELFF | - | TRBV29-1
CAGLTTQETQYF | few | TRBV2
CASSLSGTANYGYTF | - | TRBV27
CSVGGGEGPQHF | many | TRBV29-1
CATSRRQGSNQPQHF | - | TRBV15
CASSPGRAGGYAGEKLFF | - | TRBV5-1
CASSQADNTEAFF | - | TRBV4-2
CASSPGLAGTGELFF | few | TRBV19
CASSFAGLANNEQFF | - | TRBV11-2
CASSPRQGLDYGYTF | - | TRBV5-5